This T cell receptor (beta chain) was identified in a study of shared clonotypes between healthy human individuals. Turning to the study itself: CD4 naive cells filled three plates per donor, CD4 memory three, CD8 naive two and CD8 memory one. Study outcomes and limitations: Clonotypes which were not shared had lower generation probabilities than clonotypes that all four donors shared.

Researchers ran the assay at a deep level. Profiled with immunoSEQ multiplex PCR; TCRdb holds only in-frame clones, not every one. The data contain about 700,000 clones, around two thirds of them singletons. In regard to this clone: What it binds is not known.

The length of the CDR3 is 17 residues. V lost 0 bases to trimming and J lost 3 bases, with 14 bases between them. Looked up from germline, CDR1 is SGHAT and CDR2 is FQNNGV. The authors divided CD4+ cells into CD45RA+ naive and CD45RA-negative memory subsets. The chain is built from TRBV11-2 and TRBJ1-4; tentative D call: TRBD1 (6 bases). Sequenced sample: memory CD4+ T cells sorted from blood. Regarding subset: CD45RA-negative fraction. The TCR originated in a woman aged 30 to 39 in good health. The CDR3 protein is CASSLDLFGGSNEKLFF. The CDR3 DNA reads TGTGCCAGCAGCTTAGATCTATTCGGGGGCTCTAATGAAAAACTGTTTTTT. Full variable domain (remainder filled in from reference TRBV11-2 and TRBJ1-4): EAGVAQSPRYKIIEKRQSVAFWCNPISGHATLYWYQQILGQGPKLLIQFQNNGVVDDSQLPKDRFSAERLKGVDSTLKIQPAKLEDSAVYLCASSLDLFGGSNEKLFFGSGTQLSVL.